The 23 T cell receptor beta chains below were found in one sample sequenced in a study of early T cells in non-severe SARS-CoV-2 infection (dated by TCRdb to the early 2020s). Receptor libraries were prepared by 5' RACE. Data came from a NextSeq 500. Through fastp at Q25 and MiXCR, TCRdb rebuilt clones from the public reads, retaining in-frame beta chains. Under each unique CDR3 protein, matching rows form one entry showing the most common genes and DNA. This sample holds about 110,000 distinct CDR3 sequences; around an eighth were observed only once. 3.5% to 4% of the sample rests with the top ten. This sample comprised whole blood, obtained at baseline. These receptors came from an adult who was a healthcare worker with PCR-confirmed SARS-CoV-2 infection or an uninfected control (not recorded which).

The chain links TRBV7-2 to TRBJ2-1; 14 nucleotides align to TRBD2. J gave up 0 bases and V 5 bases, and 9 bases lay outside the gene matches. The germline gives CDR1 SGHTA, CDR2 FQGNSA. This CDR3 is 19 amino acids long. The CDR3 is CASSTGTSGGRSSYNEQFF. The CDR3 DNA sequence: TGTGCCAGCAGCACCGGGACTAGCGGGGGCCGGAGCTCCTACAATGAGCAGTTCTTC.

CDR3 in DNA: TGCGCCAGCAGCCAAGAGAATCATCGGACGGATTGGTATGGCTCCCGACGCGAGACCCAGTACTTC. Protein: CASSQENHRTDWYGSRRETQYF. This sequence joins TRBV4-1 and TRBJ2-5; D gene ambiguous. The V and J ends lost 0 bases and 5 bases respectively, with 34 bases between them. The length of the CDR3 is 22 residues. Germline CDR1 is MGHRA and CDR2 is YSYEKL.

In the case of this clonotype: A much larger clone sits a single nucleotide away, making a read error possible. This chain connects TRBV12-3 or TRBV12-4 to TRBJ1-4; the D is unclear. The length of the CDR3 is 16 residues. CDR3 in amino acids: CASSRIAGGVGGKLLF. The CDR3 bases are TGTGCCAGCAGCCGGATTGCAGGCGGGGTTGGTGGGAAACTGCTTTTT.

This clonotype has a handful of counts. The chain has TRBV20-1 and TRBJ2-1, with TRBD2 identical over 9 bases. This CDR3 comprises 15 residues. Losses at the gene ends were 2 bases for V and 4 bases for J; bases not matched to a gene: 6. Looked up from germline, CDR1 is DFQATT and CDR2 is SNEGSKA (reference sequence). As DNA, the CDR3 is TGCAGTGCTAGAACAGGAGCGGGGGGTTACAATGAGCAGTTCTTC. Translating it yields CSARTGAGGYNEQFF.

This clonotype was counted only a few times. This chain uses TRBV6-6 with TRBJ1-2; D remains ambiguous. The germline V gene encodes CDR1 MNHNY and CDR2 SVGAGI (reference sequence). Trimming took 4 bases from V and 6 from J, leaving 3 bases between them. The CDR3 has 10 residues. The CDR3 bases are TGTGCCAGCAGTTCCGATGGCTACACCTTC. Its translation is CASSSDGYTF.

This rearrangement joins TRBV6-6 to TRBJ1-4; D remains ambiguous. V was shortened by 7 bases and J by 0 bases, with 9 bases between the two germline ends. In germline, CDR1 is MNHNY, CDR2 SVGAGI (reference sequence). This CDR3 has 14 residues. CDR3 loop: CASTMGSTNEKLFF. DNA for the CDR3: TGTGCCAGCACCATGGGTTCAACTAATGAAAAACTGTTTTTT.

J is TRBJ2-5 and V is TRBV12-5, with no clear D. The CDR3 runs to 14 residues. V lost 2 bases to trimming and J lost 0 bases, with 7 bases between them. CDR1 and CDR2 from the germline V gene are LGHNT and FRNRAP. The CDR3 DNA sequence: TGTGCTAGTGGTTTGTCCCTGTACCAAGAGACCCAGTACTTC. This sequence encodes CASGLSLYQETQYF.

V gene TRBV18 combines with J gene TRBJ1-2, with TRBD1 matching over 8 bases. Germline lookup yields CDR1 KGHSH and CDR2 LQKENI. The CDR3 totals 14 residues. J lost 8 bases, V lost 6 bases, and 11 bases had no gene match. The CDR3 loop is CASSLGQGIPGYTF. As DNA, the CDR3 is TGTGCCAGCTCTCTTGGACAGGGAATTCCGGGCTACACCTTC. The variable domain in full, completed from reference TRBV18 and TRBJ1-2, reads NAGVMQNPRHLVRRRGQEARLRCSPMKGHSHVYWYRQLPEEGLKFMVYLQKENIIDESGMPKERFSAEFPKEGPSILRIQQVVRGDSAAYFCASSLGQGIPGYTFGSGTRLTVV.

In DNA form, the CDR3 reads TGTGCCAGCTGGCAAGGGGGAAGGTACGAGCAGTACTTC. Translated, it gives CASWQGGRYEQYF. The rearrangement uses TRBV6-5 and TRBJ2-7; weak D call: TRBD1 (6 bases). V was clipped by 8 bases and J by 4 bases, with 15 bases between them. Germline V gives CDR1 MNHEY, CDR2 SVGAGI. This CDR3 contains 13 residues.

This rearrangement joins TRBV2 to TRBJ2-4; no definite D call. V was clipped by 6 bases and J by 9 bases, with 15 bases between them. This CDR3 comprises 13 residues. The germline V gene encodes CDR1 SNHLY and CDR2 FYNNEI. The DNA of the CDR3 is TGTGCCAGCAGCCCGAGTGCCGTCGGCATTCAGTACTTC. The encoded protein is CASSPSAVGIQYF.

The CDR3 DNA reads TGCGCCAGCAGCCCCCTAGCGGAGACCAGCTCCTACAATGAGCAGTTCTTC. This encodes CASSPLAETSSYNEQFF. The gene calls are TRBV5-1 and TRBJ2-1, with 7 bases matching TRBD2. Germline V gene lookup returns CDR1 SGHRS and CDR2 YFSETQ. The CDR3 is 17 residues long. V was clipped by 4 bases and J by 0 bases; unmatched bases: 10.

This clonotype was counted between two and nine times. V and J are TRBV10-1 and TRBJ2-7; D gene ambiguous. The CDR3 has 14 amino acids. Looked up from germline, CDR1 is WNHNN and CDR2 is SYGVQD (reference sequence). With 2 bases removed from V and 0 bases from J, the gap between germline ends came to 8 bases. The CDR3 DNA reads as TGCGCCAGCAGTGAGATTGGGGTCTCCTACGAGCAGTACTTC. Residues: CASSEIGVSYEQYF.

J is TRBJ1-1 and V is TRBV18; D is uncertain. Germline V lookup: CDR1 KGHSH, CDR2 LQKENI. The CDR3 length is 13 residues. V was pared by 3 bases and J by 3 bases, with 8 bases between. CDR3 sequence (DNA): TGTGCCAGCTCACCGGACCGCCACACTGAAGCTTTCTTT. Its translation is CASSPDRHTEAFF.

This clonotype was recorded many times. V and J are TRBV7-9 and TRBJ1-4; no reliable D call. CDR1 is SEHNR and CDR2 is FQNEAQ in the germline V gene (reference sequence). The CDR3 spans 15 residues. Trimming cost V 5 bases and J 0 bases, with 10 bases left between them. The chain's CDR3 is CASSLSHATNEKLFF. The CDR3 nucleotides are TGTGCCAGCAGCCTCTCACATGCAACTAATGAAAAACTGTTTTTT.

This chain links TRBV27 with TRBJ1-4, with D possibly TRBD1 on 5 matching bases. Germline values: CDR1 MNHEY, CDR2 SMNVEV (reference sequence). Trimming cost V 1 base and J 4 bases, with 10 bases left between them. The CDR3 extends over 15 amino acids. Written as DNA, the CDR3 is TGTGCCAGCAGTTTATTGGGGAGGGGTAATGAAAAACTGTTTTTT. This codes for CASSLLGRGNEKLFF.

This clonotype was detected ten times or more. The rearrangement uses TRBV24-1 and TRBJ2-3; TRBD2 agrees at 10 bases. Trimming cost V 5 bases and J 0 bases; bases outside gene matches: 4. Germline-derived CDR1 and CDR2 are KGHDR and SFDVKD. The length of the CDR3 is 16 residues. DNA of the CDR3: TGTGCCACCAGTGTGGCTAGCGGGGGAAGCACAGATACGCAGTATTTT. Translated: CATSVASGGSTDTQYF.

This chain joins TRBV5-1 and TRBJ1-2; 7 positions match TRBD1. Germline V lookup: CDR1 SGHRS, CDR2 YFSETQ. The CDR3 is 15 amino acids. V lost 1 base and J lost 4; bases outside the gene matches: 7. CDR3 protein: CASSLQAGGFYGYTF. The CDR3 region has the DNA TGCGCCAGCAGCTTGCAGGCAGGGGGATTCTATGGCTACACCTTC.

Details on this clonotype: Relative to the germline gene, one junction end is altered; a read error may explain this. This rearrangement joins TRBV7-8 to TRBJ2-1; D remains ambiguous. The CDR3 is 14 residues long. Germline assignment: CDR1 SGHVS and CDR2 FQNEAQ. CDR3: CASSLMHSNNEQFF. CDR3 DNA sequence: TGTGCCAGCAGCTTAATGCACTCCAACAATGAGCAGTTCTTC.

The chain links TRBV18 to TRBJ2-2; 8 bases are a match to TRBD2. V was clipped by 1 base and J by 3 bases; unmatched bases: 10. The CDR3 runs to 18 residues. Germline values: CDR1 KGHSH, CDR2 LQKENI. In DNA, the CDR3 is TGTGCCAGCTCACCACGGCTGTCGGCGGGAGGACACACCGGGGAGCTGTTTTTT. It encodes CASSPRLSAGGHTGELFF.

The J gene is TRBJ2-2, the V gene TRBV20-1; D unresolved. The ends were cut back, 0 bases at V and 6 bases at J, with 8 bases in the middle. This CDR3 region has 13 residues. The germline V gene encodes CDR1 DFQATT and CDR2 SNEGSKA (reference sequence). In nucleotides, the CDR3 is TGCAGTGCTAGAGATCCCAGAGCCGGGGAGCTGTTTTTT. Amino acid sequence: CSARDPRAGELFF.

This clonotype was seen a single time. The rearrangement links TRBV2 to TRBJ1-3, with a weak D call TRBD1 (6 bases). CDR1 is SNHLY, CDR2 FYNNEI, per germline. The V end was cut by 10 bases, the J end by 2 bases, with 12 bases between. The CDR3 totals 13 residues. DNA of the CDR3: TGTGCCATAACTGGACAGACTGGAAACACCATATATTTT. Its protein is CAITGQTGNTIYF.

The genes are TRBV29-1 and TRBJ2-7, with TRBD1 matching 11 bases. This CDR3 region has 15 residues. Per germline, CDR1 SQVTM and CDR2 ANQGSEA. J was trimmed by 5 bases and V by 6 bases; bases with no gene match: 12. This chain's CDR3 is CSVDRRDRGSDEQYF. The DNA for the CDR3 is TGCAGCGTCGACCGTCGGGACAGGGGGTCCGACGAGCAGTACTTC.

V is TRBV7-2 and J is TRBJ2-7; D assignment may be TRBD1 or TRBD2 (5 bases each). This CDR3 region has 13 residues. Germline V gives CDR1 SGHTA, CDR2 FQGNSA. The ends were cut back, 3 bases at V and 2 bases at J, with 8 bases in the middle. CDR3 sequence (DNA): TGTGCCAGCAGCTTCAGGGAGCCCTACGAGCAGTACTTC. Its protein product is CASSFREPYEQYF.